The present entry profiles one T cell receptor (beta chain) with its context. Its specificity is unknown. V lost 4 bases to trimming and J lost 4 bases; unmatched junction nucleotides: 10. Germline lookup yields CDR1 SGDLS and CDR2 YYNGEE. This CDR3 is built from 17 residues. This sample was included in a study of T cell responses to AZD1222 COVID-19 vaccine. In the study overall: Pooling of second doses given at about 4 or about 12 weeks was done. Overall study results and limits: Spike was spanned by vaccine-associated CD4 TCRs, which were dominant at 160-218 and 743-854. Donors were mostly white British, more females; clonal diversity possibly underestimated. Compared with day 0, the breadth and depth of the Spike-specific TCR repertoire rose significantly after two doses of AZD1222.

Method: immunoSEQ multiplex PCR; TCRdb's copy keeps in-frame clones and lacks some. The sample includes around 140,000 clones, 80% to 90% seen only once; the top ten take less than 9.5%. This rearrangement joins TRBV9 to TRBJ2-1; 11 bases match TRBD2. The sequence derives from an adult in good health. Sequencing was performed on peripheral blood, taken on day 0 of AZD1222 vaccination. CDR3 protein: CASSFRAGTSGYNEQFF. CDR3 nucleotide sequence: TGTGCCAGCAGCTTCCGAGCAGGGACTAGCGGTTACAATGAGCAGTTCTTC.